These 13 T cell receptor beta chains came from one sample sequenced in a study of PD-1 blockade in classical Hodgkin lymphoma. Every one of the patients relapsed after autologous stem cell transplantation (brentuximab vedotin exposure was variable). Data came from immunoSEQ multiplex PCR; TCRdb stores just in-frame clones and leaves some out. The sample lists about 100,000 clones, 80% to 90% occurring once. Source: peripheral blood mononuclear cells (PBMCs), taken before the second cycle of nivolumab. These receptors were obtained from a human donor with classical Hodgkin lymphoma.

V is TRBV6-5 and J is TRBJ1-2; 7 bases agree with TRBD1. The ends lost 6 bases at V and 4 bases at J; junction bases unmatched: 8. Germline V CDR1 and CDR2: MNHEY, SVGAGI. This CDR3 spans 14 amino acids. The CDR3 here is CASSFLDRAYGYTF. The CDR3 DNA follows: TGTGCCAGCAGCTTTCTCGACAGGGCCTATGGCTACACCTTC.

The chain carries TRBV30 and TRBJ1-2; D remains unclear. In germline, CDR1 is GTSNPN, CDR2 SVGIG (reference sequence). Trimming pared 2 bases from V and 8 bases from J, leaving 12 bases between. This CDR3 is 12 amino acids long. The CDR3 sequence: CAWSTPPGGYTF. CDR3 in DNA: TGTGCCTGGAGTACACCGCCGGGGGGCTACACCTTC.

This chain joins TRBV5-1 and TRBJ2-7; TRBD2 matches 8 bases. The V segment lost 1 base and the J segment 5 bases; nucleotides outside the gene matches: 14. CDR3 length equals 17 residues. Germline values: CDR1 SGHRS, CDR2 YFSETQ. The CDR3 region has the DNA TGCGCCAGCAGCTTGTGGGTGGGCGGACTAGCAGGCGACGAGCAGTACTTC. Amino acids: CASSLWVGGLAGDEQYF.

The V call is TRBV5-1, the J call TRBJ2-1, with D perhaps matching TRBD2 (6 bases). CDR1 is SGHRS, CDR2 YFSETQ, per germline. V lost 3 bases to trimming and J lost 0 bases, with 13 bases between them. This CDR3 region has 16 residues. CDR3 sequence: CASSYVFGGSYNEQFF. DNA of the CDR3: TGCGCCAGCAGCTATGTTTTCGGGGGCTCCTACAATGAGCAGTTCTTC.

V and J are TRBV6-1 and TRBJ2-7; 8 bases fit TRBD1. The CDR3 has 13 residues. V lost 10 bases and J lost 2; bases outside the gene matches: 7. The germline V gene has CDR1 MNHNS and CDR2 SASEGT. CDR3 sequence (DNA): TGTGCCACCCACAGGGGGGCTGCCTACGAGCAGTACTTC. Translating gives CATHRGAAYEQYF.

The chain is built from TRBV6-5 and TRBJ1-2; D not resolved. Germline CDR1 MNHEY, CDR2 SVGAGI. CDR3 size: 13 residues. Trimming pared 0 bases from V and 7 bases from J, leaving 9 bases between. CDR3 sequence reads: CASSYSPATGYTF. CDR3 sequence (DNA): TGTGCCAGCAGTTACTCCCCCGCGACTGGCTACACCTTC.

The rearrangement links TRBV27 to TRBJ2-7, with 7 bases identical to TRBD2. This CDR3 has 14 residues. V lost 8 bases, J lost 5 bases, and 12 bases stayed unmatched. CDR1 and CDR2 from the germline V gene are MNHEY and SMNVEV (reference sequence). The CDR3 loop is CASSIRGGLDEQYF. DNA of the CDR3: TGTGCCAGCTCCATCCGCGGGGGTCTCGACGAGCAGTACTTC.

The chain is built from TRBV2 and TRBJ2-6, with D hard to call. Trimming pared 4 bases from V and 4 bases from J, leaving 2 bases between. The CDR3 totals 12 residues. CDR1 and CDR2 from the germline V gene are SNHLY and FYNNEI. The chain's CDR3 is CASSAGANVLTF. The CDR3 nucleotides are TGTGCCAGCAGTGCGGGGGCCAACGTCCTGACTTTC.

This clone came up a few times. As DNA, the CDR3 is TGTGCCAGCCTGCCTAAAGGGGGGGTCTTCTCCTACGAGCAGTACTTC. Amino acids: CASLPKGGVFSYEQYF. The rearrangement joins TRBV2 to TRBJ2-7; D perhaps matches TRBD2 (7 bases). This CDR3 contains 16 residues. Germline CDR1 SNHLY, CDR2 FYNNEI. V lost 8 bases and J 0 bases, leaving 20 bases between the germline ends.

This clone has just one count. The chain uses TRBV18 and TRBJ2-7; possibly TRBD2 for D (7 bases). The V end was cut by 1 base, the J end by 1 base, with 20 bases between. CDR3 size: 18 residues. Looked up from germline, CDR1 is KGHSH and CDR2 is LQKENI. CDR3 sequence reads: CASSPQGGLRGPSYEQYF. The CDR3, as DNA: TGTGCCAGCTCACCACAGGGGGGACTAAGGGGTCCGTCCTACGAGCAGTACTTC.

The rearrangement links TRBV28 to TRBJ1-5, with D tentatively TRBD1 (6 bases). V gave up 6 bases and J gave up 4 bases, with 13 bases separating them. Germline V lookup: CDR1 MDHEN, CDR2 SYDVKM. The CDR3 loop spans 14 amino acids. CDR3 loop: CASRSDSDNQPQHF. In DNA form, the CDR3 reads TGTGCCAGCAGGTCGGACAGCGATAATCAGCCCCAGCATTTT.

The chain carries TRBV21-1 and TRBJ1-6. TRBV21-1 is a pseudogene. The length of the CDR3 is 16 residues. CDR3 in amino acids: CASSKGRWPYNSPLHF. The DNA for the CDR3 is TGTGCCAGCAGCAAAGGTAGGTGGCCCTATAATTCACCCCTCCACTTT.

This sequence joins TRBV6-5 and TRBJ1-2; 8 bases align to TRBD1. Germline V gene sequence: CDR1 MNHEY, CDR2 SVGAGI. V lost 6 bases, J lost 7 bases, and 10 bases stayed unmatched. The CDR3 has 14 amino acids. CDR3 nucleotides: TGTGCCAGCAGCCCTGACAGGGGCTGGAGTGGCTACACCTTC. Its protein product is CASSPDRGWSGYTF.